The 8 T cell receptor beta chains in this list originate from one sample, sequenced in a study of response to subunit inactivated influenza vaccine (dated by TCRdb to between 2018 and 2020). The method was RT-PCR. The sequencer was an Illumina HiSeq 2500. TCRdb's own reprocessing of the public reads used fastp at Q25 and MiXCR and kept productive beta chains. Under each unique CDR3 protein, matching rows form one entry showing the most common genes and DNA. The sample profile shows around 760,000 distinct CDR3 sequences; approximately 15% of them were found once. The ten most abundant clones make up approximately 7% of the sample. Sequenced here: PBMCs from blood, sampled approximately 15 days before vaccination. Receptors were obtained from a man between 50 and 59 years old who received an inactivated influenza vaccine. Donor details come from another sample of the same person, matched by shared clones.

The chain employs TRBV6-4 and TRBJ2-2; D is undetermined. Germline V gene data show CDR1 as MRHNA and CDR2 as SNTAGT. The CDR3 covers 16 residues. Trimming pared 4 bases from V and 0 bases from J, leaving 12 bases between. In DNA, the CDR3 is TGTGCCAGCAGTGCTTTCGCCTTCGCGAACACCGGGGAGCTGTTTTTT. This translates into CASSAFAFANTGELFF.

The V call is TRBV18, the J call TRBJ2-4; D unclear. This CDR3 comprises 17 residues. Looked up from germline, CDR1 is KGHSH and CDR2 is LQKENI. V lost 4 bases and J 0 bases, leaving 16 bases between the germline ends. CDR3 sequence: CASSRVTANLAKNIQYF. CDR3 nucleotide sequence: TGTGCCAGCTCACGGGTTACAGCAAACTTAGCCAAAAACATTCAGTACTTC.

V is TRBV7-9 and J is TRBJ1-1; no firm D call. The CDR3 totals 13 residues. Germline CDR1 reads SEHNR; CDR2 reads FQNEAQ (reference sequence). The germline V and J ends were trimmed by 1 base and 3 bases, with 6 bases remaining between them. CDR3 bases: TGTGCCAGCAGCTTAGGGGATTACACTGAAGCTTTCTTT. This encodes CASSLGDYTEAFF. Using reference TRBV7-9 and TRBJ1-1 for the parts outside the CDR3, the full variable domain is DTGVSQNPRHKITKRGQNVTFRCDPISEHNRLYWYRQTLGQGPEFLTYFQNEAQLEKSRLLSDRFSAERPKGSFSTLEIQRTEQGDSAMYLCASSLGDYTEAFFGQGTRLTVV.

This clonotype showed up many times. The chain uses TRBV5-1 and TRBJ2-5; 9 bases are a match to TRBD1. Looked up from germline, CDR1 is SGHRS and CDR2 is YFSETQ. The ends lost 3 bases at V and 0 bases at J; junction bases unmatched: 0. The length of the CDR3 is 14 residues. In DNA, the CDR3 is TGCGCCAGCAGCTGGACAGGGGACCAAGAGACCCAGTACTTC. This sequence encodes CASSWTGDQETQYF.

This clonotype was observed at least ten times. This chain links TRBV10-3 with TRBJ2-1, with 10 nucleotides matching TRBD2. With 1 base clipped from V and 3 bases from J, the junction kept 9 bases outside the gene matches. CDR3 length: 18 residues. Germline loops: CDR1 ENHRY, CDR2 SYGVKD. For the CDR3, the DNA is TGTGCCATCAGTGAGTTGAGGGGCCTAGCGGGGGACTACAATGAGCAGTTCTTC. This translates into CAISELRGLAGDYNEQFF.

The rearrangement links TRBV5-1 to TRBJ1-1; weak D call: TRBD1 (5 bases). This CDR3 has 14 residues. V was shortened by 0 bases and J by 11 bases, with 17 bases between the two germline ends. CDR1 is SGHRS and CDR2 is YFSETQ in the germline V gene. This CDR3 is CASSLESQGFGAFF. The CDR3 nucleotides read TGCGCCAGCAGCTTGGAAAGCCAGGGATTCGGGGCTTTCTTT.

In its sample, this clonotype was seen a few times. The chain combines TRBV5-1 with TRBJ2-7, with 13 bases fitting TRBD2. The CDR3 extends over 16 amino acids. After removal of 4 bases from V and 2 bases from J, the junction contained 6 bases not matched to a gene. CDR1 is SGHRS and CDR2 is YFSETQ in the germline V gene. CDR3 sequence: CASSPGGTSGAYEQYF. The CDR3 coding sequence is TGCGCCAGCAGCCCAGGAGGGACTAGCGGGGCCTACGAGCAGTACTTC.

The table lists this clonotype with a few counts. The V call is TRBV7-2, the J call TRBJ1-6; D remains unclear. Germline V gives CDR1 SGHTA, CDR2 FQGNSA. The V end was cut by 5 bases, the J end by 7 bases, with 6 bases between. The CDR3 covers 12 residues. The CDR3: CASSNPNSPLHF. The CDR3 DNA sequence: TGTGCCAGCAGCAATCCCAATTCACCCCTCCACTTT.